These 8 T cell receptor beta chains originate from one sample sequenced in a study of neurological immune-mediated disorders. TCRdb independently ran MiXCR on the 5' RACE reads; one entry per CDR3 protein. Among 70,000 to 95,000 distinct CDR3 sequences listed, over 15% were seen once. The sequenced sample was PBMCs. These receptors were taken from a woman aged 35 to 49 in good health.

The sample holds many counts of this clonotype. The V and J genes are TRBV6-6 and TRBJ1-5, with unresolved D. Germline CDR1 MNHNY, CDR2 SVGAGI (reference sequence). Trimming cost V 6 bases and J 5 bases, with 17 bases left between them. The length of the CDR3 is 15 residues. The CDR3 DNA reads as TGTGCCAGCAGCCCGACCCTTCCTCTCTATCAGCCCCAGCATTTT. It encodes CASSPTLPLYQPQHF.

This clonotype occurred a few times. The chain employs TRBV5-5 and TRBJ1-1, with a possible D match to TRBD1 (5 bases). Germline-derived CDR1 and CDR2 are SGHKS and YYEKEE (reference sequence). V shed 3 bases and J shed 4 bases, with 13 bases lying between them. This CDR3 contains 14 residues. The DNA for the CDR3 is TGTGCCAGCAGCTCCGCGGGGGGTGGCACTGAAGCTTTCTTT. This translates into CASSSAGGGTEAFF.

This clonotype has at least ten counts. V is TRBV4-3 and J is TRBJ2-2; 7 nucleotides match TRBD2. CDR3 size: 17 residues. The germline CDR1 and CDR2 sequences are LGHNA and YSLEER. The ends lost 1 base at V and 4 bases at J; junction bases unmatched: 9. CDR3 sequence reads: CASSQGRGLGATGELFF. The CDR3 DNA is TGCGCCAGCAGCCAAGGTAGAGGACTAGGCGCCACCGGGGAGCTGTTTTTT.

The sample holds many counts of this clonotype. The rearrangement uses TRBV20-1 and TRBJ1-3, with TRBD1 matching over 7 bases. The V and J ends lost 3 bases and 0 bases, in that order; junction bases with no gene match: 2. The CDR3 runs to 14 residues. Looked up from germline, CDR1 is DFQATT and CDR2 is SNEGSKA (reference sequence). The CDR3: CSARGQSSGNTIYF. In DNA form, the CDR3 reads TGCAGTGCTAGGGGACAGAGCTCTGGAAACACCATATATTTT.

This clonotype was recorded many times. This chain uses TRBV5-1 with TRBJ1-1; D ambiguous. Germline V gene sequence: CDR1 SGHRS, CDR2 YFSETQ. Trimming stripped 2 bases from V and 0 bases from J, with 8 bases between. This CDR3 region has 14 residues. CDR3 region: CASSFQGVNTEAFF. The CDR3, as DNA: TGCGCCAGCAGCTTTCAAGGCGTGAACACTGAAGCTTTCTTT.

This clonotype has ten or more counts. The chain uses TRBV10-3 and TRBJ2-2, with no clear D. CDR3 length: 14 amino acids. Trimming cost V 0 bases and J 5 bases, with 7 bases left between them. CDR1 and CDR2 from the germline V gene are ENHRY and SYGVKD. In DNA form, the CDR3 reads TGTGCCATCAGTGAGTCGAAGCAGACCGGGGAGCTGTTTTTT. As protein: CAISESKQTGELFF.

This clonotype was counted ten times or more. V and J are TRBV20-1 and TRBJ1-1; 7 bases are shared with TRBD1. The V and J ends lost 3 bases and 4 bases, in that order; junction bases with no gene match: 2. The CDR3 consists of 12 residues. The germline CDR1 and CDR2 sequences are DFQATT and SNEGSKA (reference sequence). The CDR3 coding sequence is TGCAGTGCTAGGAGGACAGGCACTGAAGCTTTCTTT. It codes for CSARRTGTEAFF.

At least ten counts were recorded for this clonotype. The CDR3 region has the DNA TGTGCCAGCAGCACGACAGGGGTTAACGAGCAGTACTTC. Its translation: CASSTTGVNEQYF. The V call is TRBV7-2, the J call TRBJ2-7; the match to TRBD1 covers 8 bases. The V and J ends lost 5 bases and 5 bases, in that order; junction bases with no gene match: 5. The CDR3 has 13 amino acids. Germline CDR1 SGHTA, CDR2 FQGNSA.